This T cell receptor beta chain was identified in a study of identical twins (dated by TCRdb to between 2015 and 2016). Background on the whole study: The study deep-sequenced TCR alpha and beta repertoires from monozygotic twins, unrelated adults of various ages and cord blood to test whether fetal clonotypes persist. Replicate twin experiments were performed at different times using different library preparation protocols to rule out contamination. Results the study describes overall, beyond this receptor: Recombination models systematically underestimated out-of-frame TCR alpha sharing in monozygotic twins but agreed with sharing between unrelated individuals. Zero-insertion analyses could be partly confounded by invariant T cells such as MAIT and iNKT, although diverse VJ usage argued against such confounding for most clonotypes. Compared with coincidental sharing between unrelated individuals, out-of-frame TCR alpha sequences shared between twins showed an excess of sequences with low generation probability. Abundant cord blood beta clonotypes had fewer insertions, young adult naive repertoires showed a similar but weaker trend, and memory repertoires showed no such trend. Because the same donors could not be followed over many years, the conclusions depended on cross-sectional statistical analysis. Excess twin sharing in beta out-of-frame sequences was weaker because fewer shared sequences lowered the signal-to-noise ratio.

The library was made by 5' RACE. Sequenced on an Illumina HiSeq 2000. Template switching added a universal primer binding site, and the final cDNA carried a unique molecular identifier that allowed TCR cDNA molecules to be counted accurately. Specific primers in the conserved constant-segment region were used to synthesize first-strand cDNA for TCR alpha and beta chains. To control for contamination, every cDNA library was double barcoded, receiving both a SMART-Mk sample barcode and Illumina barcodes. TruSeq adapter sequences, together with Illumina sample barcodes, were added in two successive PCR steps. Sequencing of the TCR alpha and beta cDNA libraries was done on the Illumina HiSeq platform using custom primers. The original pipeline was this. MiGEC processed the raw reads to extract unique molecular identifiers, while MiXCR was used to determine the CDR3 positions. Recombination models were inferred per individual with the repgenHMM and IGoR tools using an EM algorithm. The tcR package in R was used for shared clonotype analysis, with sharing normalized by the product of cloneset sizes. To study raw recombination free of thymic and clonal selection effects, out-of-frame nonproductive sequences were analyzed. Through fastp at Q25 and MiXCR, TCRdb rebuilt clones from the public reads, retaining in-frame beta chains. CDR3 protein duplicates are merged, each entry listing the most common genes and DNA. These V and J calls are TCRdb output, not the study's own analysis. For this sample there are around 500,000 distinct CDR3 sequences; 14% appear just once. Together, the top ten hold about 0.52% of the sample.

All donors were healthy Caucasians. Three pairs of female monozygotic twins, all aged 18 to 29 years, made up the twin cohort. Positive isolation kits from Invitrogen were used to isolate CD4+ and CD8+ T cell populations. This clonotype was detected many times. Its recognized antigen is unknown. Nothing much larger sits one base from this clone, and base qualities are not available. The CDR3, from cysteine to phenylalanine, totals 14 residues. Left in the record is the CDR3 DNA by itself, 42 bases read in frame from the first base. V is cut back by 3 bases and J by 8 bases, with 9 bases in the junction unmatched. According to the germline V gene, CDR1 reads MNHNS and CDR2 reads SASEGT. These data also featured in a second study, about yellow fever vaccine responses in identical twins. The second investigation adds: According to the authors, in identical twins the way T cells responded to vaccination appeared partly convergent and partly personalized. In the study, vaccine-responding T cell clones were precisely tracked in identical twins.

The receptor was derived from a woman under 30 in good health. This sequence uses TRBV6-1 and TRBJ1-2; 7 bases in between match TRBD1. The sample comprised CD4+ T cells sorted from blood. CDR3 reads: CASSESGQSSGYTF. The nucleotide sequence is TGTGCCAGCAGTGAGTCGGGACAGTCCAGCGGCTACACCTTC.